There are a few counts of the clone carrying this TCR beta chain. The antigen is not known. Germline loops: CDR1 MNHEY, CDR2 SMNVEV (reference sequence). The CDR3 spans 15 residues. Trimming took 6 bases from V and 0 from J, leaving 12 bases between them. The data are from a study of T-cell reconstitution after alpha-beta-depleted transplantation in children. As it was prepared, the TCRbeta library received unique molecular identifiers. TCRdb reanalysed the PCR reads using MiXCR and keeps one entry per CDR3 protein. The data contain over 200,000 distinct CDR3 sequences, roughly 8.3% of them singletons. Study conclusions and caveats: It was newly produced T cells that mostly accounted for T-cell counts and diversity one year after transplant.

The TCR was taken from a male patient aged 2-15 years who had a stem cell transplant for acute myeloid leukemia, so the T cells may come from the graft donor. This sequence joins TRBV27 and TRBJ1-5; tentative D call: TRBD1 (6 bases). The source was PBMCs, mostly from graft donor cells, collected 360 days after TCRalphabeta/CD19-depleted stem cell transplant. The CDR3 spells CASSSGGYSNQPQHF. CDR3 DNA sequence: TGTGCCAGCAGCTCCGGGGGCTATAGCAATCAGCCCCAGCATTTT.